This is a list of T cell receptor beta chains from one sample in a study of T cells in Graves' hyperthyroidism and ophthalmopathy. TCRdb reprocessed the multiplex PCR reads with MiXCR, giving one entry per CDR3 protein. Of just over 550,000 distinct CDR3 sequences listed, 46% are singletons. The sequenced material came from peripheral blood or thyroid tissue (not recorded which). These receptors all come from a woman between 18 and 29 years old with Graves' hyperthyroidism. Both conserved end residues are part of each CDR3. Each record gives: CDR3 DNA, CDR3 protein, V gene, D gene, J gene, clone size. A D gene is named only where the DNA matches it firmly. Expanded clones are given a class, and other clones once, few, many or no size at all.

CDR3 DNA: TGTGCCAGCAGCTTATTCCCGGGAGGGACCTACGAGCAGTACTTC
CDR3 protein: CASSLFPGGTYEQYF
V gene: TRBV7-9
D gene: TRBD2
J gene: TRBJ2-7
clone size: -

CDR3 DNA: TGTGCCAGCAGCCCCGACAGGGCGGCCGGGGAGCTGCTTTTT
CDR3 protein: CASSPDRAAGELLF
V gene: TRBV7-6
D gene: TRBD1
J gene: TRBJ2-2
clone size: once

CDR3 DNA: TGTGCCAGTAGTCTGTGGTCCGGGACTAGCGGGAAGTATGAGCAGTACTTC
CDR3 protein: CASSLWSGTSGKYEQYF
V gene: TRBV19
D gene: TRBD2
J gene: TRBJ2-7
clone size: once

CDR3 DNA: TGTGCCAGCAGCTTAGAGGGGACTAGTCAAGAGACCCAGTACTTC
CDR3 protein: CASSLEGTSQETQYF
V gene: TRBV7-8
D gene: TRBD2
J gene: TRBJ2-5
clone size: -

CDR3 DNA: TGTGCCAGCAGCTACCTGGACAGGGACTCTGGAAACACCATATATTTT
CDR3 protein: CASSYLDRDSGNTIYF
V gene: TRBV7-9
D gene: TRBD1
J gene: TRBJ1-3
clone size: -

CDR3 DNA: TGTGCCAGCAGCCAGCCAGGGAATTGGGGCACTGAAGCTTTCTTT
CDR3 protein: CASSQPGNWGTEAFF
V gene: TRBV7-2
D gene: -
J gene: TRBJ1-1
clone size: -

CDR3 DNA: TGTGCCAGCAGCTCCCGAATGGGGACTGAAGCTTTCTTT
CDR3 protein: CASSSRMGTEAFF
V gene: TRBV7-2
D gene: -
J gene: TRBJ1-1
clone size: few

CDR3 DNA: TGTGCCACCAGCGTGAACTTCGGGAACACTGAAGCTTTCTTT
CDR3 protein: CATSVNFGNTEAFF
V gene: TRBV15
D gene: -
J gene: TRBJ1-1
clone size: -

CDR3 DNA: TGTGCCACCAGCAGAGAAGTAGGGTCGAATGGCTACACCTTC
CDR3 protein: CATSREVGSNGYTF
V gene: TRBV15
D gene: -
J gene: TRBJ1-2
clone size: -

CDR3 DNA: TGTGCCAGTAGTAATTCGGTCTCTGGAAACACCATATATTTT
CDR3 protein: CASSNSVSGNTIYF
V gene: TRBV19
D gene: -
J gene: TRBJ1-3
clone size: few

CDR3 DNA: TGTGCCAGCAGCCTCGGGGGGAGCCCTCGTTCGGAGGGCTACACCTTC
CDR3 protein: CASSLGGSPRSEGYTF
V gene: TRBV7-9
D gene: -
J gene: TRBJ1-2
clone size: few

CDR3 DNA: TGTGCCAGTAGTGCGGGGGGTACCTCGTGGTCAGTAGGCGAAAAACTGTTTTTT
CDR3 protein: CASSAGGTSWSVGEKLFF
V gene: TRBV19
D gene: -
J gene: TRBJ1-4
clone size: once

CDR3 DNA: TGCGCCAGCAGTGCGAGCGGGTACTTCAACGAGCAGTACTTC
CDR3 protein: CASSASGYFNEQYF
V gene: TRBV7-2
D gene: -
J gene: TRBJ2-7
clone size: -

CDR3 DNA: TGCAGTCTACCTCGTCTTGACAGCTTTAACACTGAAGCTTTCTTT
CDR3 protein: CSLPRLDSFNTEAFF
V gene: TRBV20-1
D gene: -
J gene: TRBJ1-1
clone size: once

CDR3 DNA: TGTGCCAGCAGTGAACCTTGGACTAGCGGGAGTACATTCTACGAGCAGTACTTC
CDR3 protein: CASSEPWTSGSTFYEQYF
V gene: TRBV25-1
D gene: TRBD2
J gene: TRBJ2-7
clone size: many

CDR3 DNA: TGTGCCATCAGAACAGGGGCGAACACCGGGGAGCTGTTTTTT
CDR3 protein: CAIRTGANTGELFF
V gene: TRBV10-3
D gene: TRBD1
J gene: TRBJ2-2
clone size: few

CDR3 DNA: TGTGCCAGCAGTGAAGAGGGGGCGGGCTATGGCTACACCTTC
CDR3 protein: CASSEEGAGYGYTF
V gene: TRBV6-4
D gene: TRBD1
J gene: TRBJ1-2
clone size: many

CDR3 DNA: TGTGCCAGCAGAGAAGGAACTAGCCAAGAGACCCAGTACTTC
CDR3 protein: CASREGTSQETQYF
V gene: TRBV10-3
D gene: -
J gene: TRBJ2-5
clone size: -

CDR3 DNA: TGTGCCGGCGGGAGCCGGGGACATCAGCCCCAGCATTTT
CDR3 protein: CAGGSRGHQPQHF
V gene: TRBV19
D gene: -
J gene: TRBJ1-5
clone size: few

CDR3 DNA: TGCAGTGCTAGACGACAGGGGGCTGGAGGGGCCAACGTCCTGACTTTC
CDR3 protein: CSARRQGAGGANVLTF
V gene: TRBV20-1
D gene: TRBD1
J gene: TRBJ2-6
clone size: few

CDR3 DNA: TGTGCCAGCAGCCAAGGGGGGGGCGGAGGTCAGCCCCAGCATTTT
CDR3 protein: CASSQGGGGGQPQHF
V gene: TRBV7-9
D gene: -
J gene: TRBJ1-5
clone size: -

CDR3 DNA: TGTGCCAGCAGCTTAGTAAGGAGGAACACCGGGGAGCTGTTTTTT
CDR3 protein: CASSLVRRNTGELFF
V gene: TRBV7-2
D gene: -
J gene: TRBJ2-2
clone size: -

CDR3 DNA: TGTGCCAGCAGCTCGTCCTCGGGACTAGTCTCTGGGGCCAACGTCCTGACTTTC
CDR3 protein: CASSSSSGLVSGANVLTF
V gene: TRBV7-9
D gene: TRBD2
J gene: TRBJ2-6
clone size: -

CDR3 DNA: TGTGCCATCAGTGAGACGAGTCTAGCGGACTACAATGAGCAGTTCTTC
CDR3 protein: CAISETSLADYNEQFF
V gene: TRBV10-3
D gene: TRBD2
J gene: TRBJ2-1
clone size: -

CDR3 DNA: TGTGCCAGCAGCTCTCGGGACGGACTTCCACCCCAGCATTTT
CDR3 protein: CASSSRDGLPPQHF
V gene: TRBV9
D gene: -
J gene: TRBJ1-5
clone size: -

CDR3 DNA: TGTGCCAGCAGTTGGCGGACAGGGGGCGTTAGCAATCAGCCCCAGCATTTT
CDR3 protein: CASSWRTGGVSNQPQHF
V gene: TRBV7-4
D gene: TRBD1
J gene: TRBJ1-5
clone size: -

CDR3 DNA: TGTGCCAGCAGTAAAGGGGAGGGTGGCTACACCTTC
CDR3 protein: CASSKGEGGYTF
V gene: TRBV25-1
D gene: -
J gene: TRBJ1-2
clone size: once

CDR3 DNA: TGTGCCAGCAGCTTAGATGCGGGTGGCTACACCTTC
CDR3 protein: CASSLDAGGYTF
V gene: TRBV7-9
D gene: -
J gene: TRBJ1-2
clone size: many

CDR3 DNA: TGTGCCAGCAGTGAAAAGACTAGCGGGAGTTGGAAGACCCAGTACTTC
CDR3 protein: CASSEKTSGSWKTQYF
V gene: TRBV2
D gene: TRBD2
J gene: TRBJ2-5
clone size: -

CDR3 DNA: TGTGCCAGTAGAGAGGGGGGCCTCTATGGCTACACCTTC
CDR3 protein: CASREGGLYGYTF
V gene: TRBV7-2
D gene: -
J gene: TRBJ1-2
clone size: few

CDR3 DNA: TGTGCCAGCAGTCCCCTGGCAGGAATGTACCAAGAGACCCAGTACTTC
CDR3 protein: CASSPLAGMYQETQYF
V gene: TRBV14
D gene: -
J gene: TRBJ2-5
clone size: many

CDR3 DNA: TGTGCCAGCAGCATTGAAGGTGTCGGGAGGGCCTATGAGACCCAGTACTTC
CDR3 protein: CASSIEGVGRAYETQYF
V gene: TRBV7-9
D gene: TRBD2
J gene: TRBJ2-5
clone size: -

CDR3 DNA: TGTGCCATCAGTGAAGCGGCGGGAGACAACACCGGGGAGCTGTTTTTT
CDR3 protein: CAISEAAGDNTGELFF
V gene: TRBV2
D gene: TRBD2
J gene: TRBJ2-2
clone size: -

CDR3 DNA: TGTGCCAGCAGCCTCTACAGGGGCTCCGGCACTGAAGCTTTCTTT
CDR3 protein: CASSLYRGSGTEAFF
V gene: TRBV14
D gene: TRBD1
J gene: TRBJ1-1
clone size: few

CDR3 DNA: TGTGCCAGCAGTTCCGGGACGGGGATGAACTATGGCTACACCTTC
CDR3 protein: CASSSGTGMNYGYTF
V gene: TRBV7-9
D gene: -
J gene: TRBJ1-2
clone size: many

CDR3 DNA: TGTGCCAGTGGGGCGGCGAATCAGCCCCAGCATTTT
CDR3 protein: CASGAANQPQHF
V gene: TRBV2
D gene: -
J gene: TRBJ1-5
clone size: many

CDR3 DNA: TGCAGCGTTGAGGAGGGGGCAAAGAATGGCTACACCTTC
CDR3 protein: CSVEEGAKNGYTF
V gene: TRBV29-1
D gene: TRBD1
J gene: TRBJ1-2
clone size: many

CDR3 DNA: TGTGCCAGCAGGGCTCGGACGTCGACAGATACGCAGTATTTT
CDR3 protein: CASRARTSTDTQYF
V gene: TRBV2
D gene: -
J gene: TRBJ2-3
clone size: -

CDR3 DNA: TGTGCCACCAGTGATGGGGACAGGGGGTTAAAGAACACTGAAGCTTTCTTT
CDR3 protein: CATSDGDRGLKNTEAFF
V gene: TRBV24-1
D gene: TRBD1
J gene: TRBJ1-1
clone size: few

CDR3 DNA: TGTGCCAGCAGCTTCGGGGCAAAAGAGACCCAGTACTTC
CDR3 protein: CASSFGAKETQYF
V gene: TRBV7-2
D gene: -
J gene: TRBJ2-5
clone size: -

CDR3 DNA: TGTGCCAGCTCACCTACGGGACAGAGCTATGGCTACACCTTC
CDR3 protein: CASSPTGQSYGYTF
V gene: TRBV7-9
D gene: TRBD1
J gene: TRBJ1-2
clone size: -

CDR3 DNA: TGTGCCACCAGTGATGGGGACTGGCGAAGAGGGCAGTATTTT
CDR3 protein: CATSDGDWRRGQYF
V gene: TRBV24-1
D gene: -
J gene: TRBJ2-3
clone size: -

CDR3 DNA: TGTGCCAGCACCCCGGGGGGACAGCTGAACACTGAAGCTTTCTTT
CDR3 protein: CASTPGGQLNTEAFF
V gene: TRBV7-9
D gene: TRBD1
J gene: TRBJ1-1
clone size: many

CDR3 DNA: TGTGCCAGCAGCTTAGTTATGGCGGGAGGGTACGGTGAGGAGACCCAGTACTTC
CDR3 protein: CASSLVMAGGYGEETQYF
V gene: TRBV7-2
D gene: TRBD2
J gene: TRBJ2-5
clone size: -

CDR3 DNA: TGTGCCAGCAGTAACCAACTGAACACTGAAGCTTTCTTT
CDR3 protein: CASSNQLNTEAFF
V gene: TRBV12-3/TRBV12-4
D gene: -
J gene: TRBJ1-1
clone size: -

CDR3 DNA: TGTGCCAGCAGTTACTCGTCAGGGGCGGACGAGCAGTACTTC
CDR3 protein: CASSYSSGADEQYF
V gene: TRBV6-6
D gene: -
J gene: TRBJ2-7
clone size: many

CDR3 DNA: TGTGCCAGCAGAAGACAATCCCTTCGGGATTTAGCGCGAGAGCAGTACTTC
CDR3 protein: CASRRQSLRDLAREQYF
V gene: TRBV2
D gene: -
J gene: TRBJ2-7
clone size: -

CDR3 DNA: TGCGCCAGCAGCTTGGAGAAGGTCTCCTATGGCTGCACCTTC
CDR3 protein: CASSLEKVSYGCTF
V gene: TRBV5-1
D gene: -
J gene: TRBJ1-2
clone size: -

CDR3 DNA: TGTGCCAGCAGCTTAGACAGCCCGAACACTGAAGCTTTCTTT
CDR3 protein: CASSLDSPNTEAFF
V gene: TRBV7-3
D gene: -
J gene: TRBJ1-1
clone size: -

CDR3 DNA: TGTGCCAGCTATGATACAGGGAGCTATGGCTACACCTTC
CDR3 protein: CASYDTGSYGYTF
V gene: TRBV6-1
D gene: -
J gene: TRBJ1-2
clone size: once

CDR3 DNA: TGTGCCAGCAGCATGCACAGGGGGGGCGAAAAACTGTTTTTT
CDR3 protein: CASSMHRGGEKLFF
V gene: TRBV13
D gene: TRBD1
J gene: TRBJ1-4
clone size: few

CDR3 DNA: TGTGCCAGCAGCAGGGGGGACGGAAACACCATATATTTT
CDR3 protein: CASSRGDGNTIYF
V gene: TRBV7-6
D gene: -
J gene: TRBJ1-3
clone size: -

CDR3 DNA: TGTGCCTGGAGTGGATCACGGGGGAAGCCCCAGCATTTT
CDR3 protein: CAWSGSRGKPQHF
V gene: TRBV19
D gene: -
J gene: TRBJ1-5
clone size: -

CDR3 DNA: TGCGCCAGCAGCTCGGGGGTAGCTGTCTACGAGCAGTACTTC
CDR3 protein: CASSSGVAVYEQYF
V gene: TRBV5-1
D gene: -
J gene: TRBJ2-7
clone size: -

CDR3 DNA: TGTGCCAGCAGCACATGGACAGGGTTTGATGGCTACACCTTC
CDR3 protein: CASSTWTGFDGYTF
V gene: TRBV2
D gene: TRBD1
J gene: TRBJ1-2
clone size: few

CDR3 DNA: TGTGCCGGTAGGAGACGGGACAGCTACGAGCAGTACTTC
CDR3 protein: CAGRRRDSYEQYF
V gene: TRBV19
D gene: TRBD1
J gene: TRBJ2-7
clone size: -

CDR3 DNA: TGTGCTAGTGGCATTTCCCCCACTAATGAAAAACTGTTTTTT
CDR3 protein: CASGISPTNEKLFF
V gene: TRBV12-5
D gene: -
J gene: TRBJ1-4
clone size: -

CDR3 DNA: TGCAGCGTGAACACGGGAGCCTACGGGACTACTAGGGAGACCCAGTACTTC
CDR3 protein: CSVNTGAYGTTRETQYF
V gene: TRBV29-1
D gene: TRBD2
J gene: TRBJ2-5
clone size: many

CDR3 DNA: TGTGCCAGCAGTCGAAACGCAGGGCGGTACTTC
CDR3 protein: CASSRNAGRYF
V gene: TRBV12-3/TRBV12-4
D gene: -
J gene: TRBJ2-7
clone size: few

CDR3 DNA: TGTACCAGCGTGGAGCAGTACTTC
CDR3 protein: CTSVEQYF
V gene: TRBV25-1
D gene: -
J gene: TRBJ2-7
clone size: -